The text below deals with one T cell receptor (beta chain). It has no known antigen specificity. No base-level quality is on record; no much larger clone is a single base apart. The data belong to a study of CD8+ T cells in alopecia areata (dated by TCRdb to about 2018). General notes on the study: Treated patients were enrolled in an open-label pilot trial of oral tofacitinib, 5 to 10 mg twice daily, for moderate-to-severe alopecia areata. immunoSEQ multiplex PCR using 35 Vbeta forward primers and 13 Jbeta reverse primers was used to amplify TCRbeta CDR3 regions. Scalp clonality was compared among normal scalp (n=4), patchy alopecia areata scalp (n=8), and alopecia totalis/universalis scalp (n=8). To study T cell clonal expansion in alopecia areata, the researchers applied high-throughput TCRbeta sequencing to both the C3H/HeJ mouse model and human patients. RNA came from the PAXgene miRNA kit for fixed scalp, the miRNeasy kit for PBMCs, and the RNeasy kit for mouse skin. Human TCRbeta sequencing covered scalp tissue and sorted CD4+ and CD8+ peripheral blood T cells from patchy and totalis/universalis alopecia areata patients and healthy controls. Tofacitinib was administered for 6 to 18 months, and 6 months of follow-up off drug were then conducted to assess delayed response and recurrence. Tofacitinib-treated patients had biopsies at baseline and at 4 and 24 weeks of treatment, with a later scalp biopsy in several patients. Study-wide conclusions, independent of this receptor: Unlike mouse skin, which is dominated by gammadelta T cells, normal human skin has resident alphabeta T cells that are also sequenced, and this complicates analysis of the scalp TCR repertoire. TCR sequences shared between patients were less clear than in mice, possibly partly because of HLA diversity in the patient population. Compared with normal scalp, lesional scalp had higher clonality and more expanded CD8+ clones, particularly in alopecia totalis/universalis, a pattern that suggests antigenic drive.

The library was made by the immunoSEQ multiplex PCR assay. For TCR sequencing, RNA was extracted from every sample and reverse transcribed into cDNA to serve as template. SuperScript III was used to make first-strand cDNA, primed with a 2:1 mix of oligo-dT and random hexamers. A synthetic immune receptor repertoire was used to measure amplification bias, and any remaining bias was corrected computationally. Per the original workflow: Raw reads were preprocessed to remove errors, and CDR3 was defined according to IMGT conventions as the region from the conserved cysteine to phenylalanine. Clonality was computed by normalizing Shannon entropy by log2 of the number of productive unique TCRs and subtracting the result from 1. CD4 or CD8 identity of scalp clones was inferred by cross-referencing scalp TCRbeta sequences with sorted blood CD4 and CD8 repertoires. Entries here come from immuneACCESS through TCRdb and include only in-frame sequences with V and J called. Some clones fail to appear in such tables; in the studies checked, an unresolved V gene covers under half of the shortfall, and the cause of the remainder is unknown. V and J calls and clone size come straight from that table; D and trimming were deduced from the DNA. The sample table holds 100,000 to 150,000 clones, of which over 50% were seen once. The ten biggest clones cover about 4.9% of the sample.

CDR1 and CDR2 are read off the germline V gene as SGHAT and FQNNGV. V loses 1 base of germline sequence and J loses 3 bases, and the interval between the two ends is 9 bases. Inclusive of the bounding cysteine and phenylalanine, the CDR3 is 15 residues long. The only DNA kept is the CDR3, 45 bases in frame from the first base. The sample's time point label is to be understood as: baseline before oral tofacitinib. Lesional scalp punch biopsies and peripheral blood were obtained from alopecia areata patients. PBMCs were separated by density centrifugation and stained for CD3, CD4 and CD8, after which CD4+ and CD8+ T cells were sorted on a FACSAria.

The input for sequencing was CD4+ T cells sorted from blood, taken at week 0. This TCR was sampled from a human donor with alopecia areata. The V and J segments used are TRBV11-2 and TRBJ1-4, with TRBD1 perhaps the D gene, on 5 matching bases. The DNA sequence reads TGTGCCAGCAGCTTAGCATTACAGGCTAATGAAAAACTGTTTTTT. It translates as CASSLALQANEKLFF. With all but the CDR3 taken from the reference TRBV11-2 and TRBJ1-4 genes, the full variable domain is: EAGVAQSPRYKIIEKRQSVAFWCNPISGHATLYWYQQILGQGPKLLIQFQNNGVVDDSQLPKDRFSAERLKGVDSTLKIQPAKLEDSAVYLCASSLALQANEKLFFGSGTQLSVL.